The next 30 T cell receptor beta chains were all read from a single sample in a study of cytomegalovirus exposure and HLA in healthy donors. The PCR contained 60 Vbeta and 13 Jbeta primers. TCRdb's copy holds only in-frame clones and misses some; the assay was immunoSEQ multiplex PCR. The sample consists of 140,000 to 150,000 clones, 65% to 75% of them appearing once. The sequenced sample was PBMCs. Source of these receptors: a man in his 60s in good health and CMV-seronegative.

The V and J genes are TRBV18 and TRBJ2-2, with a weak D call TRBD1 (5 bases). Trimming pared 3 bases from V and 4 bases from J, leaving 12 bases between. The CDR3 has 15 residues. Germline V CDR1 and CDR2: KGHSH, LQKENI. The CDR3 reads CASSPPHRGTGELFF. Written as DNA, the CDR3 is TGTGCCAGCTCACCCCCACATAGGGGCACCGGGGAGCTGTTTTTT.

This chain uses TRBV19 with TRBJ1-2; the match to TRBD1 covers 9 bases. From germline, CDR1 is LNHDA and CDR2 SQIVND (reference sequence). Trimming cost V 3 bases and J 3 bases; bases outside gene matches: 8. The CDR3 runs 16 residues. The CDR3 DNA is TGTGCCAGTAGTATGGGGACAGGGACTCGGGACTATGGCTACACCTTC. It codes for CASSMGTGTRDYGYTF.

The chain recombines TRBV6-1 with TRBJ1-4; D might be TRBD1 (6 bases). The CDR3 contains 13 residues. CDR1 MNHNS and CDR2 SASEGT come from the germline V gene. V lost 7 bases and J lost 5, with 11 bases in between. The CDR3 here is CASNRVKNEKLFF. The CDR3, as DNA: TGTGCCAGCAACAGGGTTAAAAATGAAAAACTGTTTTTT.

This chain connects TRBV11-3 to TRBJ2-1; 12 bases are a match to TRBD1. V dropped 3 bases and J dropped 9; count of bases not matched to a gene: 6. This CDR3 is built from 15 residues. Germline V gives CDR1 SGHNT, CDR2 YENEEA. CDR3 residues: CASSLGQGASGEQFF. The CDR3 bases are TGTGCCAGCAGCTTGGGACAGGGGGCATCAGGTGAGCAGTTCTTC.

The genes are TRBV11-1 and TRBJ1-1, with 11 nucleotides matching TRBD1. Germline V gene data show CDR1 as SGHAT and CDR2 as FQDESV (reference sequence). The CDR3 length is 15 residues. V lost 5 bases to trimming and J lost 2 bases; unmatched junction nucleotides: 4. CDR3 residues: CASSPRTGGNTEAFF. The CDR3 DNA sequence: TGTGCCAGCAGCCCCAGGACAGGGGGCAACACTGAAGCTTTCTTT.

This chain links TRBV29-1 with TRBJ2-1; 7 nucleotides match TRBD2. CDR1 and CDR2 (germline): SQVTM, ANQGSEA. The CDR3 sequence is 15 residues long. V was clipped by 6 bases and J by 2 bases; unmatched bases: 10. Written as DNA, the CDR3 is TGCAGCGTACCCGGGGCTAGCGGACCCTACAATGAGCAGTTCTTC. This codes for CSVPGASGPYNEQFF.

This sequence joins TRBV10-1 and TRBJ2-2; TRBD2 aligns across 7 bases. The CDR3 contains 11 residues. The V and J ends lost 8 bases and 6 bases, in that order; junction bases with no gene match: 0. Germline-derived CDR1 and CDR2 are WNHNN and SYGVQD (reference sequence). CDR3 in DNA: TGCGCCAGCCGGGGGGCCGGGGAGCTGTTTTTT. Its protein product is CASRGAGELFF.

J is TRBJ1-5 and V is TRBV30; 7 bases map to TRBD1. The length of the CDR3 is 14 residues. V shed 4 bases, J shed 4 bases, and the junction held 7 bases outside the gene matches. Germline values: CDR1 GTSNPN, CDR2 SVGIG (reference sequence). The CDR3, as DNA: TGTGCCTGGACTAACCGGGACAGTAATCAGCCCCAGCATTTT. Encoded protein: CAWTNRDSNQPQHF.

This clone showed up just a few times. The chain combines TRBV9 with TRBJ1-2, with 8 positions matching TRBD1. Germline values: CDR1 SGDLS, CDR2 YYNGEE. The CDR3 consists of 15 residues. With V trimmed by 4 bases and J by 4 bases, 9 bases remained unmatched. CDR3 amino acids: CASSLGTGVSYGYTF. The CDR3 region has the DNA TGTGCCAGCAGCCTGGGGACAGGCGTCAGCTATGGCTACACCTTC.

The chain is built from TRBV5-1 and TRBJ1-2, with D possibly matching TRBD1 (6 bases). The V and J ends lost 0 bases and 4 bases respectively, with 25 bases between them. Germline V gene sequence: CDR1 SGHRS, CDR2 YFSETQ. This CDR3 spans 19 amino acids. DNA for the CDR3: TGCGCCAGCAGCTTGGCCAGACAGGCGGACAGACTCTCTATCTATGGCTACACCTTC. This codes for CASSLARQADRLSIYGYTF.

The chain employs TRBV30 and TRBJ1-1; possibly TRBD1 for D (5 bases). The ends were cut back, 1 base at V and 1 base at J, with 7 bases in the middle. Germline V gene data show CDR1 as GTSNPN and CDR2 as SVGIG (reference sequence). The CDR3 has 13 amino acids. CDR3: CAWSGQRNTEAFF. CDR3 nucleotides: TGTGCCTGGAGTGGACAGAGGAACACTGAAGCTTTCTTT.

The chain has TRBV7-2 and TRBJ2-7, with TRBD1 matching 9 bases. CDR1 SGHTA and CDR2 FQGNSA come from the germline V gene. With V trimmed by 4 bases and J by 7 bases, 11 bases remained unmatched. The CDR3 extends over 15 amino acids. The CDR3 loop reads CASSSRDREHWEQYF. In DNA form, the CDR3 reads TGTGCCAGCAGCTCCCGGGACAGGGAACATTGGGAGCAGTACTTC.

The chain combines TRBV18 with TRBJ2-5; 11 nucleotides agree with TRBD2. Unmatched junction bases numbered 4, after V lost 2 bases and J lost 5 bases. The CDR3 runs 15 residues. Germline assignment: CDR1 KGHSH and CDR2 LQKENI. This CDR3 is CASSPITSGSETQYF. The CDR3 DNA follows: TGTGCCAGCTCACCAATAACTAGCGGGAGTGAGACCCAGTACTTC.

This clone was seen only once. V is TRBV5-4 and J is TRBJ2-1; 11 bases are shared with TRBD2. This CDR3 comprises 15 residues. With V trimmed by 3 bases and J by 4 bases, 3 bases remained unmatched. Germline CDR1 and CDR2: SGHNT and YYREEE (reference sequence). CDR3 residues: CASSSGTSGYNEQFF. Written as DNA, the CDR3 is TGTGCCAGCAGCTCCGGGACTAGCGGATACAATGAGCAGTTCTTC.

The V call is TRBV19, the J call TRBJ1-4; weak D call: TRBD1 (6 bases). Per germline, CDR1 LNHDA and CDR2 SQIVND (reference sequence). CDR3 length: 14 residues. The ends were cut back, 8 bases at V and 5 bases at J, with 15 bases in the middle. CDR3 bases: TGTGCCAGTGCATTGGGGGGGGCGAATGAAAAACTGTTTTTT. This translates into CASALGGANEKLFF.

The genes are TRBV10-1 and TRBJ2-5; D is undetermined. Germline-derived CDR1 and CDR2 are WNHNN and SYGVQD (reference sequence). The CDR3 runs to 17 residues. The V gene lost 3 bases and the J gene lost 3 bases, with 20 bases spanning the gap. The CDR3 sequence: CASSDEDSTPAKETQYF. Written as DNA, the CDR3 is TGCGCCAGCAGTGATGAAGACTCCACCCCTGCCAAAGAGACCCAGTACTTC.

The chain combines TRBV27 with TRBJ1-1; TRBD1 aligns across 10 bases. The CDR3 consists of 16 residues. The V gene end was trimmed by 2 bases and the J gene end by 2 bases; junction bases not matched to a gene: 5. Germline V gene data show CDR1 as MNHEY and CDR2 as SMNVEV (reference sequence). In DNA, the CDR3 is TGTGCCAGCAGTTTACTTGGACAGGGGGTCAACACTGAAGCTTTCTTT. This encodes CASSLLGQGVNTEAFF.

The chain combines TRBV15 with TRBJ1-3; TRBD1 matches at 8 bases. Germline CDR1 and CDR2: LNHNV and YYDKDF (reference sequence). This CDR3 is 15 amino acids long. V dropped 1 base and J dropped 4; count of bases not matched to a gene: 3. The CDR3 reads CATSRGDRFGNTIYF. DNA of the CDR3: TGTGCCACCAGCAGAGGGGACAGGTTCGGAAACACCATATATTTT.

This sequence joins TRBV18 and TRBJ2-2; 8 bases fit TRBD2. Trimming took 3 bases from V and 0 from J; bases not matched to a gene: 3. CDR3 length: 16 residues. Germline V CDR1 and CDR2: KGHSH, LQKENI. CDR3 in amino acids: CASSPLTSANTGELFF. CDR3 sequence (DNA): TGTGCCAGCTCACCGTTGACTAGCGCGAACACCGGGGAGCTGTTTTTT. The entire variable domain, with the rest obtained from reference TRBV18 and TRBJ2-2, is as follows: NAGVMQNPRHLVRRRGQEARLRCSPMKGHSHVYWYRQLPEEGLKFMVYLQKENIIDESGMPKERFSAEFPKEGPSILRIQQVVRGDSAAYFCASSPLTSANTGELFFGEGSRLTVL.

This clone came up a few times. CDR3 region: CASSLALDRVDYEQYF. In DNA, the CDR3 is TGCGCCAGCAGCTTGGCCTTGGACAGGGTTGACTACGAGCAGTACTTC. The genes are TRBV5-1 and TRBJ2-7; 8 bases align to TRBD1. J lost 3 bases, V lost 0 bases, and 8 bases had no gene match. This CDR3 spans 16 amino acids. Per the germline V gene, CDR1 is SGHRS and CDR2 is YFSETQ.

This chain joins TRBV7-2 and TRBJ2-1; TRBD1 aligns across 9 bases. Germline trimming cut 5 bases from V and 8 bases from J; bases unmatched to any gene: 10. Germline values: CDR1 SGHTA, CDR2 FQGNSA. This CDR3 is 15 amino acids long. CDR3 sequence: CASSVSWDRVDEQFF. In nucleotides, the CDR3 is TGTGCCAGCAGCGTAAGCTGGGACAGGGTCGATGAGCAGTTCTTC.

The chain uses TRBV4-2 and TRBJ1-5; 12 bases align to TRBD1. Trimming took 0 bases from V and 4 from J; bases not matched to a gene: 1. The CDR3 runs to 16 residues. Germline loops: CDR1 LGHNA, CDR2 YNFKEQ. The CDR3 sequence is CASSQEGQGANQPQHF. The CDR3 region has the DNA TGTGCCAGCAGCCAAGAGGGACAGGGGGCAAATCAGCCCCAGCATTTT.

This sequence joins TRBV25-1 and TRBJ2-7; unclear D gene. The V gene's germline CDR1 is MGHDK and CDR2 SYGVNS. The CDR3 has 13 amino acids. V shed 2 bases and J shed 7 bases, with 12 bases lying between them. CDR3 loop: CASSEQLPTEQYF. CDR3 bases: TGTGCCAGCAGTGAACAGTTACCCACGGAGCAGTACTTC.

Here the CDR3 reads CAISEGFQGSYEQYF. CDR3 nucleotides: TGTGCCATCAGTGAAGGTTTTCAGGGGTCCTACGAGCAGTACTTC. The rearrangement links TRBV10-3 to TRBJ2-7; the D gene is possibly TRBD1 (6 bases). The CDR3 length is 15 residues. From germline, CDR1 is ENHRY and CDR2 SYGVKD. Between the trimmed V and J ends, which lost 3 bases and 1 base, there was a span of 13 bases.

This rearrangement joins TRBV19 to TRBJ2-1; tentative D call: TRBD2 (6 bases). This CDR3 is built from 15 residues. Germline CDR1 and CDR2: LNHDA and SQIVND (reference sequence). Trimming cost V 0 bases and J 0 bases, with 6 bases left between them. The chain's CDR3 is CASSIERGSYNEQFF. The CDR3 coding sequence is TGTGCCAGTAGTATAGAGCGGGGCTCCTACAATGAGCAGTTCTTC.

The rearrangement uses TRBV9 and TRBJ1-3; no firm D call. Trimming took 2 bases from V and 4 from J, leaving 19 bases between them. This CDR3 has 17 residues. Per germline, CDR1 SGDLS and CDR2 YYNGEE. In nucleotides, the CDR3 is TGTGCCAGCAGCGTCCTGACCGGGAACTCAGGAGGAAACACCATATATTTT. As protein: CASSVLTGNSGGNTIYF.

This chain uses TRBV19 with TRBJ2-3; 9 bases line up with TRBD1. Germline values: CDR1 LNHDA, CDR2 SQIVND (reference sequence). With V trimmed by 5 bases and J by 0 bases, 9 bases remained unmatched. The CDR3 covers 17 residues. CDR3 sequence reads: CASSSYTGGSSTDTQYF. The CDR3 nucleotides are TGTGCCAGTAGTTCTTACACAGGGGGCTCGAGCACAGATACGCAGTATTTT.

The chain carries TRBV14 and TRBJ2-2; 11 positions match TRBD2. Germline V gene sequence: CDR1 SGHDN, CDR2 FVKESK. V trimming: 0 bases; J trimming: 1 base; junction bases outside the gene matches: 1. There are 17 residues in the CDR3. CDR3 sequence reads: CASSQDLAGGNTGELFF. For the CDR3, the DNA is TGTGCCAGCAGCCAAGATCTAGCGGGAGGGAACACCGGGGAGCTGTTTTTT.

V gene TRBV2 combines with J gene TRBJ2-7; maybe TRBD1 (6 bases). The CDR3 length is 12 residues. The V gene lost 9 bases and the J gene lost 5 bases, with 14 bases spanning the gap. CDR1 is SNHLY, CDR2 FYNNEI, per germline. CDR3 in DNA: TGTGCCAGAGGTCAGGGGAGACACGAGCAGTACTTC. This gives the protein CARGQGRHEQYF.

In nucleotides, the CDR3 is TGTGCCAGCAGTTACTCAGAGGGATCGGGAAACATTCAGTACTTC. Translated, it gives CASSYSEGSGNIQYF. The chain uses TRBV6-5 and TRBJ2-4, with D tentatively TRBD2 (5 bases). The CDR3 runs to 15 residues. The germline CDR1 and CDR2 sequences are MNHEY and SVGAGI. The V and J ends lost 0 bases and 6 bases respectively, with 12 bases between them.